Listed here is a single T cell receptor (beta chain). V was clipped by 0 bases and J by 6 bases, with 10 bases between them. The CDR3 extends over 14 amino acids. Germline values: CDR1 SGDLS, CDR2 YYNGEE. Only in-frame clones appear in the TCRdb table, and some are missing; sequencing was by immunoSEQ multiplex PCR. The data show some 170,000 clones, with roughly 84% seen just once and approximately 1.1% held by the top ten. The sample originates from a study of blood T cell repertoires in COVID-19. Study context: Acute and convalescent COVID-19 specimens originated in the United States, Italy and Spain. PBMCs, B-cell-depleted T cells, or T cells provided the cDNA or gDNA that made up the material.

The sequenced sample was peripheral blood. The origin of this receptor is a man in his forties with acute or convalescent COVID-19. V is TRBV9 and J is TRBJ1-5; maybe TRBD1 (5 bases). The CDR3 sequence is CASSVGTGGQPQHF. CDR3 nucleotide sequence: TGTGCCAGCAGCGTAGGGACCGGGGGTCAGCCCCAGCATTTT.